What follows is one TCR beta chain and its context. This clone has only one observation. The specificity of this receptor is unknown. No base-level quality is on record; no much larger clone is a single base apart. This sample is part of a study of control samples from healthy donors and cancer patients (dated by TCRdb to 2019 to 2021). Receptor libraries were prepared by the immunoSEQ multiplex PCR assay. TCRdb mirrors the immuneACCESS table, restricted to in-frame sequences. Some clones are absent from its copies; in checked studies, under half trace to an unresolved V gene, and the reason for the others is unknown. The sample table shows about 180,000 clones, and almost 90% are seen once. Clones ranked in the top ten supply roughly 1.5% of the sample. The CDR3 spans 17 residues, from the cysteine through the phenylalanine. CDR3 DNA is the only sequence kept; it has 51 bases, read in frame from the first base. The germline V gene provides CDR1 SGHRS and CDR2 YFSETQ. V gives up 1 base and J gives up 6 bases, and the segment between their germline ends measures 17 bases.

The receptor's source is a woman aged 50 to 65 in good health. The sequencing input was blood. Here the chain combines TRBV5-1 and TRBJ1-6; the D gene cannot be named for sure. CDR3 protein: CASSLLPGTSSNSPLHF. The base sequence is TGCGCCAGCAGCTTGTTACCAGGCACCTCGAGTAATTCACCCCTCCACTTT.